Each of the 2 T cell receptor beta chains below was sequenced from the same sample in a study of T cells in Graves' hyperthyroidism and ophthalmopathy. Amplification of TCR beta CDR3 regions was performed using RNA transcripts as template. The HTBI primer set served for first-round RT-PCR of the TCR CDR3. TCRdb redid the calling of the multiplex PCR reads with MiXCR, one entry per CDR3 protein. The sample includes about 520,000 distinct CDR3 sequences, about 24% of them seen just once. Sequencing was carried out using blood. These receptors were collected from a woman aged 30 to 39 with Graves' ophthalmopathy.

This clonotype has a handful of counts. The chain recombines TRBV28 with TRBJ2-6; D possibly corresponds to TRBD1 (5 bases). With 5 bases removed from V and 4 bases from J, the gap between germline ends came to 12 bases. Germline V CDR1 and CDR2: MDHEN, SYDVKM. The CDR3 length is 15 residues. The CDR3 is CASSVRARGANVLTF. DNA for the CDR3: TGTGCCAGCAGTGTCAGGGCAAGGGGGGCCAACGTCCTGACTTTC.

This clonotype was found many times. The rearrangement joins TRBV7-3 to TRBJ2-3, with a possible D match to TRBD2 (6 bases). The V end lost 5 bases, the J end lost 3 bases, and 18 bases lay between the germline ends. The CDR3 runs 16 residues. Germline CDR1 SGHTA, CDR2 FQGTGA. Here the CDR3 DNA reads TGTGCCAGCAGCCCAAGCCCCGGGACTCCGACAGATACGCAGTATTTT. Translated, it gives CASSPSPGTPTDTQYF.